Listed below are T cell receptor beta chains from one sample, sequenced in a study of blood T cell repertoires in COVID-19. Libraries were prepared by immunoSEQ multiplex PCR; TCRdb keeps only in-frame clonotypes and omits some of them. The data show 120,000 or so clones, roughly 90% seen once. The sample consisted of peripheral blood. These receptors were taken from a man aged 60 to 75 with COVID-19, enrolled during active disease. Each CDR3 is given with its conserved first and last residue. A D gene is named only where the DNA matches it firmly. Expanded clones are given a class, and other clones once, few, many or no size at all.

j_call | clone_size | v_call | d_call | cdr3_aa | cdr3_nt
TRBJ1-3 | NA | TRBV10-3 | NA | CAISESRGFQNTIYF | TGTGCCATCAGTGAGTCAAGGGGGTTCCAAAACACCATATATTTT
TRBJ2-3 | NA | TRBV7-2 | NA | CASSPLASTDTQYF | TGTGCCAGCAGCCCCCTAGCAAGCACAGATACGCAGTATTTT
TRBJ1-1 | NA | TRBV12-2 | NA | CASRLEGEANTEAFF | TGTGCAAGTCGCTTAGAAGGGGAAGCGAACACTGAAGCTTTCTTT
TRBJ2-7 | NA | TRBV11-2 | TRBD1 | CASSLGQGIDEQYF | TGTGCCAGCAGCCTCGGACAGGGAATAGACGAGCAGTACTTC
TRBJ1-2 | NA | TRBV9 | NA | CASSVVGGGEDYGYTF | TGTGCCAGCAGCGTAGTAGGCGGGGGCGAGGACTATGGCTACACCTTC
TRBJ1-4 | NA | TRBV5-1 | TRBD1 | CASSLSTGGNEKLFF | TGCGCCAGCAGCTTGAGCACAGGGGGTAATGAAAAACTGTTTTTT
TRBJ2-7 | NA | TRBV19 | TRBD2 | CATTDGTSGYLEQYF | TGTGCCACTACCGACGGGACTAGCGGTTACCTCGAGCAGTACTTC
TRBJ1-3 | NA | TRBV9 | TRBD1 | CASSASGQAGNTIYF | TGTGCCAGCAGCGCGTCGGGACAGGCTGGAAACACCATATATTTT
TRBJ2-5 | NA | TRBV11-3 | TRBD2 | CASSLDPGTSGETQYF | TGTGCCAGCAGCTTAGATCCCGGGACTAGCGGGGAGACCCAGTACTTC
TRBJ1-1 | NA | TRBV7-9 | TRBD1 | CASSLSTGEYTEAFF | TGTGCCAGCAGCTTGTCGACAGGGGAGTACACTGAAGCTTTCTTT
TRBJ2-6 | NA | TRBV4-1 | NA | CASSQGPGANVLTF | TGCGCCAGCAGCCAAGGGCCGGGGGCCAACGTCCTGACTTTC
TRBJ1-4 | NA | TRBV19 | TRBD1 | CASRQTGGDEKLFF | TGTGCCAGTAGACAGACAGGGGGCGATGAAAAACTGTTTTTT
TRBJ1-4 | once | TRBV5-1 | TRBD1 | CASSLNAQGATNEKLFF | TGCGCCAGCAGCTTGAACGCCCAGGGGGCAACTAATGAAAAACTGTTTTTT
TRBJ1-3 | NA | TRBV4-3 | NA | CASSRGQSSGNTIYF | TGCGCCAGCAGCCGGGGACAATCCTCTGGAAACACCATATATTTT
TRBJ2-3 | NA | TRBV9 | NA | CASSVVTTDTQYF | TGTGCCAGCAGCGTAGTGACTACAGATACGCAGTATTTT
TRBJ2-5 | NA | TRBV11-2 | NA | CASSLSQVQETQYF | TGTGCCAGCAGCTTAAGTCAGGTCCAAGAGACCCAGTACTTC
TRBJ1-3 | NA | TRBV3-1/TRBV3-2 | NA | CASSQDLWAVSGNTIYF | TGTGCCAGCAGCCAAGATCTTTGGGCCGTCTCTGGAAACACCATATATTTT
TRBJ2-7 | few | TRBV3-1/TRBV3-2 | NA | CASSHSYEQYF | TGTGCCAGCAGCCACAGCTACGAGCAGTACTTC
TRBJ1-5 | NA | TRBV27 | TRBD1 | CASRTGNGPQHF | TGTGCCAGCAGGACAGGGAATGGGCCCCAGCATTTT
TRBJ1-2 | medium-sized | TRBV9 | TRBD1 | CASSTGQGAGYTF | TGTGCCAGCAGCACCGGACAGGGGGCGGGCTACACCTTC
TRBJ2-7 | NA | TRBV7-9 | TRBD1 | CASSSRGQGYSYEQYF | TGTGCCAGCAGCTCGCGAGGACAGGGGTACTCCTACGAGCAGTACTTC
TRBJ2-2 | NA | TRBV2 | NA | CASQENTGELFF | TGTGCCAGCCAGGAGAACACCGGGGAGCTGTTTTTT